What follows is one TCR beta chain and its context. In the authors' methods: Amplification from reference gene primers served as the basis for estimated nucleated cell counts. Sequencing was performed with immunoSEQ multiplex PCR; in TCRdb, only in-frame clones are kept and a portion is missing. D and trimming come from the DNA, and the V and J calls and clone size come from that table. This sample yields 180,000 or so clones, of which approximately 90% are seen a single time; less than 3.5% belongs to the top ten. The data are from a study of blood T cell repertoires in COVID-19. Study-wide context: The origin of the acute and convalescent COVID-19 samples was the United States, Italy and Spain.

From germline, CDR1 is KGHDR and CDR2 SFDVKD. V was pared by 1 base and J by 0 bases, with 9 bases between. The CDR3 covers 16 residues. The TCR originated in a woman in her twenties or thirties with active or convalescent COVID-19. The sample taken for sequencing was peripheral blood. This sequence joins TRBV24-1 and TRBJ2-1; tentative D call: TRBD2 (5 bases). CDR3 nucleotide sequence: TGTGCCACCAGTGATTTTCCAGACTACTCCTACAATGAGCAGTTCTTC. It specifies CATSDFPDYSYNEQFF.